This entry features one TCR beta chain sequence. A junction end diverges from the germline sequence, so it may reflect a read error. This record comes from a study of cytomegalovirus exposure and HLA in healthy donors. The CDR3 sequence is 15 residues long. Germline CDR1 and CDR2: SGHVS and FNYEAQ. Primers included in the PCR were 60 Vbeta and 13 Jbeta primers. Some clones are missing from TCRdb's copy, which holds only in-frame ones; the method was immunoSEQ multiplex PCR. The data show about 100,000 clones, with roughly 75% seen just once and less than 0.95% held by the top ten. The TCR originated in a woman in her sixties or seventies in good health and CMV-seronegative. Sequenced: PBMCs. The rearrangement joins TRBV7-6 to TRBJ1-3; 11 bases line up with TRBD1. The CDR3: CGSSSPGQGGNTIYF. As DNA, the CDR3 is TGTGGCAGCAGCTCTCCGGGACAGGGGGGGAACACCATATATTTT.